This paragraph covers one T cell receptor (beta chain) sequence. This record belongs to a study of OX40 agonist ivuxolimab in advanced cancers. Germline V gives CDR1 SGHVS, CDR2 FQNEAQ. The CDR3 spans 15 residues. V trimming: 3 bases; J trimming: 8 bases; junction bases outside the gene matches: 3. Libraries were prepared by immunoSEQ multiplex PCR; TCRdb keeps only in-frame clonotypes and omits some of them. The profile covers 70,000 to 95,000 clones, with 92% appearing a single time and around 0.51% taken by the ten largest. The sequence came from an adult with an advanced solid tumor such as melanoma, head and neck, liver or kidney cancer. The chain uses TRBV7-8 and TRBJ2-1; 14 nucleotides agree with TRBD2. Sequencing used CD4+ or CD8+ T cells sorted from blood, obtained in a trial of the OX40 agonist ivuxolimab. The CDR3 sequence: CASSFGLAGGHEQFF. Here the CDR3 DNA reads TGTGCCAGCAGCTTCGGACTAGCGGGAGGTCATGAGCAGTTCTTC.